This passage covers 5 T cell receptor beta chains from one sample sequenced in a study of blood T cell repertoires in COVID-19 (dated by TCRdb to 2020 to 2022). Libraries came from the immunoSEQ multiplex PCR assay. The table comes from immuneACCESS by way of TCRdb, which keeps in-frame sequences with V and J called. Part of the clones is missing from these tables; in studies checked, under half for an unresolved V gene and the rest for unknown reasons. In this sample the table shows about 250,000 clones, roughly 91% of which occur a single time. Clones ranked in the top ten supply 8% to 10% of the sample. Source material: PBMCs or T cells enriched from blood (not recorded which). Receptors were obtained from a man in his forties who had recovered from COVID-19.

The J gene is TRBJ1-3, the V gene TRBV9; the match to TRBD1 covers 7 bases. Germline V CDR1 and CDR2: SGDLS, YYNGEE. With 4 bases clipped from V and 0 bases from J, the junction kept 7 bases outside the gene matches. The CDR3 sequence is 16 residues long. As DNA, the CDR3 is TGTGCCAGCAGCCTGCATACAGGGGCCTCTGGAAACACCATATATTTT. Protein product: CASSLHTGASGNTIYF.

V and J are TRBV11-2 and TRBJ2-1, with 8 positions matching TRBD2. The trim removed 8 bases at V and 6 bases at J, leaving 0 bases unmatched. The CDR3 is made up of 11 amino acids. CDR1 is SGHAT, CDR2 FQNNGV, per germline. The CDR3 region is CASLAGNEQFF. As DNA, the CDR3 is TGTGCCAGCCTAGCGGGCAATGAGCAGTTCTTC.

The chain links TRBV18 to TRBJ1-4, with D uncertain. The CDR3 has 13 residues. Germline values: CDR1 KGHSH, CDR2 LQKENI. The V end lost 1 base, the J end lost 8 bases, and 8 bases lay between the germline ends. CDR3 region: CASSPQEAEKLFF. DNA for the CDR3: TGTGCCAGCTCACCACAGGAGGCGGAAAAACTGTTTTTT.

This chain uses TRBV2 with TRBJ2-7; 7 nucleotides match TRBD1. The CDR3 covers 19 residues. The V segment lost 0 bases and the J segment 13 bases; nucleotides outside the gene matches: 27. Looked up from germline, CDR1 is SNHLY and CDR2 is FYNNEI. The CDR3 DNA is TGTGCCAGCAGTGAAGCCCATCTGACGAGCCCGCAACAAAAGGGACAGCGATACTTC. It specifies CASSEAHLTSPQQKGQRYF.

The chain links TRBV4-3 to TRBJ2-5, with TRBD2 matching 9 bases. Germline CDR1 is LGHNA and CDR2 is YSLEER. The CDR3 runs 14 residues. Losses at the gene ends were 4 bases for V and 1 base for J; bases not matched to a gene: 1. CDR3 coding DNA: TGCGCCAGCAGCCTTAGCGGGAGCCAAGAGACCCAGTACTTC. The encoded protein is CASSLSGSQETQYF.